Below, 18 T cell receptor beta chains from the same sample are listed, as sequenced in a study of blood T cell repertoires in COVID-19. Sequencing was performed with immunoSEQ multiplex PCR; in TCRdb, only in-frame clones are kept and a portion is missing. The repertoire includes some 170,000 clones, around 83% of them detected once, and 15% sits in the top ten. Sample: PBMCs or T cells enriched from blood (not recorded which). The receptors shown here come from a man aged 45 to 65 who had recovered from COVID-19.

V gene TRBV9 combines with J gene TRBJ2-1; 8 bases are a match to TRBD2. Germline loops: CDR1 SGDLS, CDR2 YYNGEE. V was clipped by 4 bases and J by 6 bases; unmatched bases: 12. This CDR3 has 16 amino acids. CDR3 in amino acids: CASSSLSGGARNEQFF. The CDR3 coding sequence is TGTGCCAGCAGCTCATTGAGCGGGGGCGCCCGCAATGAGCAGTTCTTC.

This chain uses TRBV5-1 with TRBJ1-1; no clear D. CDR3 length: 14 amino acids. CDR1 is SGHRS and CDR2 is YFSETQ in the germline V gene. Trimming cost V 5 bases and J 0 bases, with 11 bases left between them. Here the CDR3 DNA reads TGCGCCAGCAGAATTGCACAGATGAACACTGAAGCTTTCTTT. This sequence encodes CASRIAQMNTEAFF.

The chain is built from TRBV7-8 and TRBJ1-1, with D perhaps matching TRBD1 (5 bases). The V gene lost 2 bases and the J gene lost 0 bases, with 16 bases spanning the gap. The CDR3 consists of 17 residues. CDR1 is SGHVS, CDR2 FQNEAQ, per germline. The CDR3 reads CASSLRGRGMVNTEAFF. The CDR3 DNA sequence: TGTGCCAGCAGCTTACGAGGGCGGGGGATGGTGAACACTGAAGCTTTCTTT.

The sample holds a few counts of this clone. The chain joins TRBV5-4 to TRBJ2-2; D gene unclear. The V end was cut by 5 bases, the J end by 3 bases, with 5 bases between. Germline loops: CDR1 SGHNT, CDR2 YYREEE (reference sequence). The CDR3 sequence is 12 residues long. The CDR3 protein is CASSLDTGELFF. DNA for the CDR3: TGTGCCAGCAGTTTAGACACCGGGGAGCTGTTTTTT.

The chain links TRBV5-1 to TRBJ1-2, with a weak D call TRBD1 (5 bases). Trimming pared 0 bases from V and 0 bases from J, leaving 9 bases between. The CDR3 covers 15 residues. CDR1 is SGHRS, CDR2 YFSETQ, per germline. The CDR3 DNA follows: TGCGCCAGCAGCTTGGCGCAGGGAACTAACTATGGCTACACCTTC. Its translation is CASSLAQGTNYGYTF.

This clone was recorded a few times. The J gene is TRBJ2-7, the V gene TRBV5-4; TRBD1 aligns across 11 bases. Germline V gives CDR1 SGHNT, CDR2 YYREEE (reference sequence). Unmatched junction bases numbered 11, after V lost 5 bases and J lost 7 bases. The CDR3 length is 15 residues. In nucleotides, the CDR3 is TGTGCCAGCAGTTTTGCCGGGACAGGGGGGGTAGAGCAGTACTTC. Its translation is CASSFAGTGGVEQYF.

The chain combines TRBV7-8 with TRBJ1-1; D gene ambiguous. From germline, CDR1 is SGHVS and CDR2 FQNEAQ. This CDR3 contains 13 residues. Deletions cut 8 bases from V and 1 base from J, with 11 bases between. The CDR3 protein is CASSRVGNTEAFF. The CDR3 bases are TGTGCCAGCTCCCGGGTAGGGAACACTGAAGCTTTCTTT. Full variable domain (missing parts from reference TRBV7-8 and TRBJ1-1): GAGVSQSPRYKVAKRGQDVALRCDPISGHVSLFWYQQALGQGPEFLTYFQNEAQLDKSGLPSDRFFAERPEGSVSTLKIQRTQQEDSAVYLCASSRVGNTEAFFGQGTRLTVV.

This clone showed up just a few times. The chain combines TRBV4-1 with TRBJ2-7; the D is unclear. The ends were cut back, 4 bases at V and 6 bases at J, with 13 bases in the middle. This CDR3 is 13 amino acids long. The germline CDR1 and CDR2 sequences are MGHRA and YSYEKL. This CDR3 is CASSPTFSPEQYF. The CDR3 DNA reads as TGCGCCAGCAGCCCCACTTTTTCCCCCGAGCAGTACTTC.

The chain uses TRBV2 and TRBJ1-4; no definite D call. CDR3 length equals 11 residues. V lost 7 bases and J 8 bases, leaving 8 bases between the germline ends. The germline gives CDR1 SNHLY, CDR2 FYNNEI. This CDR3 is CASTPREKLFF. The CDR3 DNA sequence: TGTGCCAGCACTCCCCGGGAAAAACTGTTTTTT. Full variable domain (outside the CDR3, taken from reference TRBV2 and TRBJ1-4): EPEVTQTPSHQVTQMGQEVILRCVPISNHLYFYWYRQILGQKVEFLVSFYNNEISEKSEIFDDQFSVERPDGSNFTLKIRSTKLEDSAMYFCASTPREKLFFGSGTQLSVL.

This chain links TRBV5-5 with TRBJ1-5; TRBD1 is a possible D gene (6 bases). Looked up from germline, CDR1 is SGHKS and CDR2 is YYEKEE (reference sequence). The CDR3 totals 15 residues. Deletions cut 4 bases from V and 7 bases from J, with 18 bases between. The CDR3 DNA sequence: TGTGCCAGCAGCCCCGAACAGGGAATACGGCAGCCCCAGCATTTT. It encodes CASSPEQGIRQPQHF.

CDR3 nucleotide sequence: TGTGCCAGCAGTTACCGCAGGGGGTTTGGAAACACCATATATTTT. Its protein product is CASSYRRGFGNTIYF. The V call is TRBV6-6, the J call TRBJ1-3; 7 nucleotides align to TRBD1. The CDR3 length is 15 residues. Germline lookup yields CDR1 MNHNY and CDR2 SVGAGI (reference sequence). The ends lost 2 bases at V and 3 bases at J; junction bases unmatched: 4.

This clone was seen only once. The chain links TRBV2 to TRBJ1-6; 8 bases map to TRBD1. This CDR3 spans 14 amino acids. V gave up 6 bases and J gave up 10 bases; unmatched junction bases: 8. Looked up from germline, CDR1 is SNHLY and CDR2 is FYNNEI. The chain's CDR3 is CASSDRDRNSPLHF. The CDR3 DNA is TGTGCCAGCAGCGACCGGGACAGGAACTCACCCCTCCACTTT.

This clone came up once. The chain carries TRBV24-1 and TRBJ1-2; D unclear. Germline V lookup: CDR1 KGHDR, CDR2 SFDVKD. The CDR3 runs 15 residues. V lost 4 bases and J 6 bases, leaving 17 bases between the germline ends. CDR3 DNA sequence: TGTGCCACCAGTGAGGAGGGAAGACGCGGGAATGGCTACACCTTC. Protein sequence: CATSEEGRRGNGYTF.

The J gene is TRBJ1-2, the V gene TRBV7-3, with D maybe TRBD1 (5 bases). The CDR3 totals 14 residues. Trimming left V 2 bases short and J 3 bases short, with 10 bases between. Germline V CDR1 and CDR2: SGHTA, FQGTGA. The CDR3 here is CASSLGGTDYGYTF. For the CDR3, the DNA is TGTGCCAGCAGCTTAGGCGGGACGGACTATGGCTACACCTTC. The full variable domain, completed using reference TRBV7-3 and TRBJ1-2, is GAGVSQTPSNKVTEKGKYVELRCDPISGHTALYWYRQSLGQGPEFLIYFQGTGAADDSGLPNDRFFAVRPEGSVSTLKIQRTERGDSAVYLCASSLGGTDYGYTFGSGTRLTVV.

This sequence joins TRBV2 and TRBJ2-3; 15 nucleotides match TRBD2. The CDR3 consists of 18 residues. Germline CDR1 SNHLY, CDR2 FYNNEI. Trimming at V came to 8 bases and at J to 2 bases, leaving 11 bases not matched to a gene. The CDR3 DNA reads TGTGCCAGCCGCCACCGGACTAGCGGGGGGGGAAACACAGATACGCAGTATTTT. Its protein is CASRHRTSGGGNTDTQYF. Full variable domain (outside the CDR3, taken from reference TRBV2 and TRBJ2-3): EPEVTQTPSHQVTQMGQEVILRCVPISNHLYFYWYRQILGQKVEFLVSFYNNEISEKSEIFDDQFSVERPDGSNFTLKIRSTKLEDSAMYFCASRHRTSGGGNTDTQYFGPGTRLTVL.

The chain employs TRBV5-1 and TRBJ1-1; perhaps TRBD1 as D (5 bases). The CDR3 has 14 residues. Germline V gives CDR1 SGHRS, CDR2 YFSETQ. Trimming took off 0 bases at V and 0 bases at J, with 6 bases between the two ends. CDR3 sequence: CASSLDRMNTEAFF. The CDR3 DNA reads TGCGCCAGCAGCTTGGACAGGATGAACACTGAAGCTTTCTTT.

The chain carries TRBV11-2 and TRBJ2-7, with D possibly TRBD1 on 6 matching bases. V lost 0 bases and J 4 bases, leaving 22 bases between the germline ends. The CDR3 length is 18 residues. Germline V gene lookup returns CDR1 SGHAT and CDR2 FQNNGV. The CDR3 coding sequence is TGTGCCAGCAGCTTAGATCCAACGGTCGGACAGCCATCGTACGAGCAGTACTTC. This sequence encodes CASSLDPTVGQPSYEQYF.

This rearrangement joins TRBV5-1 to TRBJ2-1, with TRBD2 matching 8 bases. The CDR3 loop spans 15 amino acids. The V gene's germline CDR1 is SGHRS and CDR2 YFSETQ. Trimming at V came to 3 bases and at J to 6 bases, leaving 8 bases not matched to a gene. CDR3 sequence: CASSWAGGGSNEQFF. DNA of the CDR3: TGCGCCAGCAGCTGGGCTGGCGGGGGGAGCAATGAGCAGTTCTTC.